The entry below gives a single TCR beta chain sequence along with its context. Its matching antigen is unknown. The data were taken from a study of shared clonotypes between healthy human individuals. General study results and limits: Larger estimated richness was generally recorded for naive subsets relative to memory subsets.

Researchers partitioned CD4+ cells into CD45RA+ naive and CD45RA-negative memory subsets. Each sorted subset replicate got 200 ng genomic DNA, roughly 30,000 genomes. Some clones are missing from TCRdb's copy, which holds only in-frame ones; the method was immunoSEQ multiplex PCR. Of about 2.4 million clones listed, under 95% are singletons. The germline V gene encodes CDR1 SGHDN and CDR2 FVKESK. The V and J ends lost 3 bases and 4 bases respectively, with 9 bases between them. The CDR3 totals 13 residues. This TCR came from a man in his late teens or twenties in good health. Some clones in this sample may be carry-over from other donors' samples. This sequence joins TRBV14 and TRBJ1-1; possibly TRBD1 for D (5 bases). Sequencing was carried out using naive CD4+ T cells from PBMCs. Documented subset: CD45RA+ positively selected. CDR3 nucleotide sequence: TGTGCCAGCAGCCATCCCGGGGGCACTGAAGCTTTCTTT. Its translation is CASSHPGGTEAFF. The whole variable domain, filled in from reference TRBV14 and TRBJ1-1, reads EAGVTQFPSHSVIEKGQTVTLRCDPISGHDNLYWYRRVMGKEIKFLLHFVKESKQDESGMPNNRFLAERTGGTYSTLKVQPAELEDSGVYFCASSHPGGTEAFFGQGTRLTVV.